A selection of T cell receptor beta chains follows, all from one sample in a study of cytomegalovirus exposure and HLA in healthy donors. Only in-frame clones appear in the TCRdb table, and some are missing; sequencing was by immunoSEQ multiplex PCR. The table lists around 150,000 clones, about four fifths of them singletons, with 2.5% to 3.5% in the top ten. Sequencing input: PBMCs. The receptors were gathered from a male donor in good health and CMV-seronegative. CDR3s leave out the opening cysteine and the closing phenylalanine or tryptophan. The D gene is left open where the match is weak.

D	V	CDR3
TRBD1	TRBV27	ASSGDRGNEKLF
TRBD1	TRBV5-4	ASSPYGTGWTEAF
TRBD1	TRBV10-3	ATRDRGETQY
-	TRBV4-2	ASSQDRDIGTEAF
-	TRBV7-9	ASSPQGLSSYEQY
-	TRBV19	ASSIEDYGYT
-	TRBV7-2	ASSLEAGYGYT
-	TRBV30	AWSVVGGTDWEQY
-	TRBV4-1	ASSQEVGLASPLEWNIQY
-	TRBV5-1	ASSWGTSGNTIY
TRBD2	TRBV7-2	ASSLAGTSGRAYEQY
-	TRBV5-1	ASSLSGSSGNTIY
-	TRBV7-9	ASSTGVTYEQY
TRBD1	TRBV6-5	ASSYSKTGRTLH
-	TRBV4-3	ASSRQTDTQY
-	TRBV11-1	ASSYLDRAYNEQF
-	TRBV9	ASSARSTNTEAF
-	TRBV30	PLVRESGVNYGYT
TRBD1	TRBV19	ASSIQGAGTGELF
-	TRBV19	ASTPWAGDMNYGYT
-	TRBV7-9	ASSQVGSASEQY
-	TRBV20-1	SAAEVYEQY
-	TRBV11-2	ASSLSRGYEQY
TRBD1	TRBV30	AWSVGTENSPLH
-	TRBV18	ASSPSGENYGYT
-	TRBV5-1	ASIDDRNANYGYT
-	TRBV2	ASIQRTERYEQY
TRBD1	TRBV7-2	ASSYGGQGRETQY
TRBD2	TRBV5-1	ASRRQLAGKPSYEQY
TRBD2	TRBV7-6	ASSPASGPQETQY
-	TRBV27	ATASAALNEKLF
TRBD2	TRBV5-1	ASSLREGLSVETQY
TRBD1	TRBV5-1	ARSSLAGTANTEAF
TRBD1	TRBV6-5	ASSQSRDSYGYT
-	TRBV4-3	ASSQEAGWSYEQY
-	TRBV7-2	ASTRGGGQGALH
TRBD1	TRBV7-9	ASSSTIGTGTYEQY
TRBD1	TRBV4-1	ASSQEGHPGGFTGELF
-	TRBV18	ASSPGREAF
TRBD2	TRBV19	ASSMGLAGPNTQY
TRBD2	TRBV9	ASSALGTSGGASSGEQY
TRBD1	TRBV7-8	ASSLARDRETF
TRBD2	TRBV6-4	ASRLAGGSSDTQY
TRBD2	TRBV5-1	ASSRLPGGTYNEQF
-	TRBV9	ASSRDTIYEQY
-	TRBV30	ALFSGLGEQF
TRBD1	TRBV2	ASKTGTGRNTIY
-	TRBV6-5	ASRRGGERYNEQF
-	TRBV4-3	ASSQDLTGSGNQPQH
-	TRBV13	ASSLDRQTGTGELF
TRBD2	TRBV5-1	ASSFGLAGSQETQY
TRBD1	TRBV9	ASSKRQGSGTGETQY
TRBD1	TRBV7-2	ASSWTGGRDTQY
-	TRBV2	ASSVGVVSEQY
TRBD1	TRBV6-5	ASSSPRDRGGEQY
-	TRBV18	ASSPSLDSPGETQY
-	TRBV29-1	SVAHRVANYGYT